Shown below are 14 T cell receptor beta chains from a single sample sequenced in a study of T-cell reconstitution after alpha-beta-depleted transplantation in children. As it was prepared, the TCRbeta library received unique molecular identifiers. TCRdb redid the calling of the PCR reads with MiXCR, one entry per CDR3 protein. The sample lists around 700,000 distinct CDR3 sequences, under 15% seen once, with 0.65% to 0.9% in the top ten. The specimen comprised PBMCs, sampled before TCRalphabeta/CD19-depleted stem cell transplant. These TCRs come from a girl aged 2 to 9 with congenital amegakaryocytic thrombocytopenia, due to receive a stem cell transplant.

This clonotype was detected ten times or more. V gene TRBV29-1 combines with J gene TRBJ2-1; TRBD2 might be the D (5 bases). The CDR3 is made up of 12 amino acids. The germline CDR1 and CDR2 sequences are SQVTM and ANQGSEA. Trimming removed 3 bases at V and 8 bases at J, with 11 bases between. The CDR3 region is CSVDAGRDEQFF. The DNA of the CDR3 is TGCAGCGTTGATGCCGGGCGGGATGAGCAGTTCTTC.

In its sample, this clonotype was seen many times. The chain couples TRBV11-3 to TRBJ1-4; no firm D call. The CDR3 is 18 amino acids. V was shortened by 2 bases and J by 0 bases, with 16 bases between the two germline ends. CDR1 and CDR2 from the germline V gene are SGHNT and YENEEA. The CDR3: CASSLTFTDIATNEKLFF. Written as DNA, the CDR3 is TGTGCCAGCAGCTTAACTTTTACGGATATTGCAACTAATGAAAAACTGTTTTTT.

This clonotype occurred many times. The chain recombines TRBV4-1 with TRBJ2-5, with D hard to call. Trimming left V 0 bases short and J 1 base short, with 6 bases between. Germline lookup yields CDR1 MGHRA and CDR2 YSYEKL. The CDR3 is 14 residues long. The CDR3 nucleotides read TGCGCCAGCAGCCAAGATTGGGCCCAAGAGACCCAGTACTTC. Protein sequence: CASSQDWAQETQYF.

This clonotype was detected many times. The chain combines TRBV29-1 with TRBJ2-7, with 9 bases lining up with TRBD2. The CDR3 has 16 residues. V was pared by 5 bases and J by 4 bases, with 15 bases of the junction left unmatched. Germline-derived CDR1 and CDR2 are SQVTM and ANQGSEA. For the CDR3, the DNA is TGCAGCGTTTGGGGGCTTGTTAGCGGGAGAAGGTACGAGCAGTACTTC. Its protein is CSVWGLVSGRRYEQYF.

CDR3 residues: CSAAGTGVGETQYF. The CDR3 DNA follows: TGCAGTGCTGCCGGGACAGGGGTTGGTGAGACCCAGTACTTC. The chain combines TRBV20-1 with TRBJ2-5; TRBD1 aligns across 10 bases. The CDR3 extends over 14 amino acids. The V gene end was trimmed by 5 bases and the J gene end by 5 bases; junction bases not matched to a gene: 8. Germline lookup yields CDR1 DFQATT and CDR2 SNEGSKA (reference sequence).

The chain has TRBV20-1 and TRBJ2-5; 7 bases line up with TRBD2. V lost 5 bases to trimming and J lost 2 bases; unmatched junction nucleotides: 5. The CDR3 is 13 residues long. Per the germline V gene, CDR1 is DFQATT and CDR2 is SNEGSKA (reference sequence). DNA for the CDR3: TGCAGTGCTCCGGGACTATCTCAAGAGACCCAGTACTTC. Translated, it gives CSAPGLSQETQYF.

This clonotype was seen ten or more times. This chain joins TRBV5-1 and TRBJ2-7; D gene ambiguous. CDR3 length: 12 residues. V shed 4 bases and J shed 7 bases, with 12 bases lying between them. Germline V gene sequence: CDR1 SGHRS, CDR2 YFSETQ. CDR3 region: CASSESRLEQYF. CDR3 DNA sequence: TGCGCCAGCAGCGAATCCAGGTTAGAGCAGTACTTC.

This clonotype has just a few counts. This chain joins TRBV20-1 and TRBJ2-2; 9 bases are a match to TRBD2. The V and J ends lost 1 base and 0 bases, in that order; junction bases with no gene match: 3. Looked up from germline, CDR1 is DFQATT and CDR2 is SNEGSKA (reference sequence). The CDR3 is 16 residues long. CDR3 DNA sequence: TGCAGTGCTAGAGGGTGGACTAGCGCGAACACCGGGGAGCTGTTTTTT. Amino acids: CSARGWTSANTGELFF.

This chain uses TRBV29-1 with TRBJ2-5, with a weak D call TRBD1 (6 bases). Germline lookup yields CDR1 SQVTM and CDR2 ANQGSEA. Trimming removed 4 bases at V and 2 bases at J, with 11 bases between. The CDR3 spans 13 residues. The CDR3, as DNA: TGCAGCGTTGCCCTGCAGGGGCAAGAGACCCAGTACTTC. Translated, it gives CSVALQGQETQYF.

The chain is built from TRBV2 and TRBJ1-1; the D is unclear. Trimming stripped 7 bases from V and 0 bases from J, with 6 bases between. The CDR3 is made up of 12 amino acids. Per the germline V gene, CDR1 is SNHLY and CDR2 is FYNNEI. As DNA, the CDR3 is TGTGCCAGCATCGGTTTGAACACTGAAGCTTTCTTT. Protein product: CASIGLNTEAFF.

In its sample, this clonotype was seen many times. This chain joins TRBV20-1 and TRBJ2-7, with TRBD2 as a possible D gene (5 bases). The V gene lost 0 bases and the J gene lost 2 bases, with 8 bases spanning the gap. Per the germline V gene, CDR1 is DFQATT and CDR2 is SNEGSKA (reference sequence). The CDR3 is made up of 13 amino acids. CDR3: CSARDRGTYEQYF. The CDR3 DNA reads TGCAGTGCTAGAGATAGAGGGACCTACGAGCAGTACTTC.

The V and J genes are TRBV20-1 and TRBJ1-4; 10 bases map to TRBD1. The V segment lost 5 bases and the J segment 8 bases; nucleotides outside the gene matches: 8. Per the germline V gene, CDR1 is DFQATT and CDR2 is SNEGSKA (reference sequence). The CDR3 runs 14 residues. This CDR3 reads CSAARDRGSEKLFF. CDR3 sequence (DNA): TGCAGTGCTGCCCGGGACAGGGGAAGCGAAAAACTGTTTTTT.

In this sample, this clonotype turned up a few times. This chain links TRBV4-1 with TRBJ1-2; no clear D. The CDR3 covers 13 residues. Trimming removed 1 base at V and 6 bases at J, with 9 bases between. Looked up from germline, CDR1 is MGHRA and CDR2 is YSYEKL. This CDR3 is CASSQVIGDGYTF. CDR3 coding DNA: TGCGCCAGCAGCCAAGTGATTGGGGATGGCTACACCTTC.

This clonotype was detected many times. The chain has TRBV7-2 and TRBJ2-1; D is undetermined. Germline CDR1 is SGHTA and CDR2 is FQGNSA. Trimming cost V 0 bases and J 2 bases, with 11 bases left between them. The CDR3 sequence is 16 residues long. CDR3 DNA sequence: TGTGCCAGCAGCTTAGCGAGAGGCTTGGCCTACAATGAGCAGTTCTTC. It codes for CASSLARGLAYNEQFF.